What follows are 16 T cell receptor beta chains derived from one specimen sequenced in a study of shared clonotypes between healthy human individuals. Assay used: immunoSEQ multiplex PCR; TCRdb lists only in-frame clones, some missing. Of around 2.5 million clones in the sample, 93% were seen once. The sequencing sample was made of naive CD4+ T cells from PBMCs. Subset: CD45RA+ positively selected. Receptors originate from a man aged 18 to 35 in good health. Some clones in this sample may be carry-over from other donors' samples.

V and J are TRBV23-1 and TRBJ2-7; weak D call: TRBD2 (5 bases). TRBV23-1 belongs to the ORF category, with a function that is uncertain. V was trimmed by 7 bases and J by 10 bases, leaving 11 bases between them. The CDR3 consists of 10 residues. The CDR3 loop is CASKWGEQYF. In DNA form, the CDR3 reads TGCGCCAGCAAATGGGGAGAACAGTACTTC.

The table lists this clone with a count of one. The chain links TRBV28 to TRBJ1-2; D call uncertain. The germline gives CDR1 MDHEN, CDR2 SYDVKM. CDR3 length: 15 residues. Deletions cut 4 bases from V and 2 bases from J, with 14 bases between. CDR3 nucleotides: TGTGCCAGCAGTTCCCCGGCAGCACCGAACTATGGCTACACCTTC. Translated, it gives CASSSPAAPNYGYTF.

The chain carries TRBV19 and TRBJ2-3; 10 positions agree with TRBD1. CDR1 is LNHDA, CDR2 SQIVND, per germline (reference sequence). The CDR3 spans 19 residues. The V segment lost 3 bases and the J segment 4 bases; nucleotides outside the gene matches: 16. CDR3 DNA sequence: TGTGCCAGTAGTATCCGGGTGGGACAGGGGACCTTTGTCCCAGATACGCAGTATTTT. This translates into CASSIRVGQGTFVPDTQYF.

The chain is built from TRBV5-1 and TRBJ2-7; TRBD2 matches at 8 bases. The CDR3 is 15 residues long. Trimming took 2 bases from V and 3 from J; bases not matched to a gene: 7. Germline V gene lookup returns CDR1 SGHRS and CDR2 YFSETQ. DNA of the CDR3: TGCGCCAGCAGCTTTTTCGGGAGGGCCGACTACGAGCAGTACTTC. It encodes CASSFFGRADYEQYF.

V and J are TRBV9 and TRBJ2-2; D gene uncertain. The CDR3 is 15 amino acids. The V gene lost 4 bases and the J gene lost 0 bases, with 10 bases spanning the gap. Germline CDR1 reads SGDLS; CDR2 reads YYNGEE. CDR3 loop: CASSYSATNTGELFF. The CDR3 region has the DNA TGTGCCAGCAGCTACTCCGCCACGAACACCGGGGAGCTGTTTTTT.

The CDR3 DNA is TGTGCCAGCAGCTTAGAAGGGTTCAGGTACAATGAGCAGTTCTTC. It is translated as CASSLEGFRYNEQFF. The chain couples TRBV11-2 to TRBJ2-1; D is ambiguous. V lost 0 bases and J 4 bases, leaving 10 bases between the germline ends. Germline values: CDR1 SGHAT, CDR2 FQNNGV. There are 15 residues in the CDR3.

The chain uses TRBV27 and TRBJ2-7, with 10 bases fitting TRBD2. V trimming: 6 bases; J trimming: 4 bases; junction bases outside the gene matches: 9. CDR1 and CDR2 (germline): MNHEY, SMNVEV (reference sequence). The CDR3 is 15 amino acids. The CDR3 DNA follows: TGTGCCAGCAGCCGGGCTAGCGGGAGTCTGTACGAGCAGTACTTC. Translation gives CASSRASGSLYEQYF.

The chain combines TRBV28 with TRBJ2-1; D is unclear. CDR3 length: 13 residues. V shed 5 bases and J shed 8 bases, with 13 bases lying between them. Looked up from germline, CDR1 is MDHEN and CDR2 is SYDVKM. CDR3 region: CASSPSGRDEQFF. The CDR3 DNA sequence: TGTGCCAGCAGTCCCTCTGGAAGGGATGAGCAGTTCTTC.

As to this clone: The same CDR3 arises from other DNA sequences in this sample as well. The chain joins TRBV19 to TRBJ2-6; D gene unclear. This CDR3 has 13 amino acids. Trimming removed 7 bases from V and 0 bases from J, with 4 bases in between. Germline lookup yields CDR1 LNHDA and CDR2 SQIVND (reference sequence). CDR3 sequence reads: CASKISGANVLTF. The CDR3 DNA sequence: TGTGCCAGTAAGATCTCTGGGGCCAACGTCCTGACTTTC.

This sequence joins TRBV19 and TRBJ1-2, with D possibly TRBD1 on 6 matching bases. Germline V lookup: CDR1 LNHDA, CDR2 SQIVND (reference sequence). The CDR3 consists of 14 residues. Trimming removed 4 bases from V and 6 bases from J, with 15 bases in between. CDR3 region: CASSNGGSGDGYTF. CDR3 coding DNA: TGTGCCAGTAGTAATGGGGGCAGCGGGGATGGCTACACCTTC.

The chain uses TRBV7-9 and TRBJ1-2, with 7 bases matching TRBD1. CDR1 SEHNR and CDR2 FQNEAQ come from the germline V gene (reference sequence). CDR3 length equals 14 residues. V lost 6 bases, J lost 2 bases, and 6 bases stayed unmatched. The CDR3 reads CASRTATGNYGYTF. CDR3 nucleotide sequence: TGTGCCAGCAGAACGGCGACAGGGAACTATGGCTACACCTTC.

Note on this clone: Other nucleotide sequences from this sample produce the same CDR3. The CDR3 protein is CSVGGRLYNEQFF. The DNA of the CDR3 is TGCAGCGTTGGAGGTAGATTATACAATGAGCAGTTCTTC. The rearrangement uses TRBV29-1 and TRBJ2-1; D is ambiguous. CDR1 and CDR2 (germline): SQVTM, ANQGSEA. Between the trimmed V and J ends, which lost 4 bases and 4 bases, there was a span of 11 bases. There are 13 residues in the CDR3.

The chain links TRBV18 to TRBJ2-7, with TRBD1 matching 7 bases. The CDR3 has 13 amino acids. Looked up from germline, CDR1 is KGHSH and CDR2 is LQKENI. J gave up 3 bases and V 6 bases, and 5 bases lay outside the gene matches. The CDR3 region has the DNA TGTGCCAGCTCCCGACAGGGAAACTACGAGCAGTACTTC. It specifies CASSRQGNYEQYF.

This clone was seen just once. The chain has TRBV18 and TRBJ2-7; D tentatively fits TRBD1 or TRBD2 (5 bases each). The V and J ends lost 3 bases and 6 bases respectively, with 12 bases between them. Germline values: CDR1 KGHSH, CDR2 LQKENI. The CDR3 is 13 amino acids. As DNA, the CDR3 is TGTGCCAGCTCACCGCAGGGCGGGCGCGAGCAGTACTTC. Translated: CASSPQGGREQYF.

Regarding this clone: A junction boundary mismatches the germline segment, possibly from a read error. The genes are TRBV18 and TRBJ2-4; TRBD1 matches 10 bases. The germline V gene has CDR1 KGHSH and CDR2 LQKENI. This CDR3 spans 15 amino acids. The CDR3 sequence: CASSPPGQGINIQYF. CDR3 nucleotide sequence: TGTGCCAGCTCTCCACCGGGACAGGGGATAAACATTCAGTACTTC.

The chain couples TRBV6-1 to TRBJ1-5; tentatively, D is TRBD1 (6 bases). CDR3 length: 15 amino acids. V was trimmed by 4 bases and J by 3 bases, leaving 13 bases between them. The germline CDR1 and CDR2 sequences are MNHNS and SASEGT. Here the CDR3 reads CASSGGAGNNQPQHF. DNA of the CDR3: TGTGCCAGCAGTGGGGGGGCCGGGAACAATCAGCCCCAGCATTTT.